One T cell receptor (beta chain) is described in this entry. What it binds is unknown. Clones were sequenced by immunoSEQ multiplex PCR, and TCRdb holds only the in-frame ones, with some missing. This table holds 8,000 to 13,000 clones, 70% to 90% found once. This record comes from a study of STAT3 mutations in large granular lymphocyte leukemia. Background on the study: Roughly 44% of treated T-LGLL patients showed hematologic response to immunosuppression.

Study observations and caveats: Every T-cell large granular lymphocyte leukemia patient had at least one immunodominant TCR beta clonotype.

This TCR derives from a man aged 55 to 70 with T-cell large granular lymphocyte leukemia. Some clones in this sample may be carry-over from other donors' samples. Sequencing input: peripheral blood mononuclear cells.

The CDR3 DNA follows: TGCAGCGTTGTCCCTTGGAGGGGGAGGACTGAAGCTTTCTTT. Translating gives CSVVPWRGRTEAFF. This rearrangement joins TRBV29-1 to TRBJ1-1; D might be TRBD1 (6 bases). The CDR3 covers 14 residues. The germline V and J ends were trimmed by 4 bases and 5 bases, with 17 bases remaining between them. Germline-derived CDR1 and CDR2 are SQVTM and ANQGSEA.